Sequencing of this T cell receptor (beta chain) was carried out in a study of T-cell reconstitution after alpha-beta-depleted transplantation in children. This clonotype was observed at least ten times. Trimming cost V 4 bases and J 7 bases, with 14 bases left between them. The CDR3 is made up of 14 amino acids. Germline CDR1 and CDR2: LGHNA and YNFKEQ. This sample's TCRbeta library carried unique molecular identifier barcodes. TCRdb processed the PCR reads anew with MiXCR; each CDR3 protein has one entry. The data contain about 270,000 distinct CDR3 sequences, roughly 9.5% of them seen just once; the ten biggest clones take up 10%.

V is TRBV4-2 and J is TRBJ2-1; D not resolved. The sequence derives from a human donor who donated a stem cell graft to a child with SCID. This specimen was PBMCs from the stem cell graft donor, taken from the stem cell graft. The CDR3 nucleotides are TGTGCCAGCAGCCCTTCAGGCCCCGGGAATGAGCAGTTCTTC. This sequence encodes CASSPSGPGNEQFF.